Below, one T cell receptor (beta chain) is given with its context. Its antigen is unknown. Nothing much larger sits one base from this clone, and base qualities are not available. Looking up the germline V gene yields CDR1 SGHVS and CDR2 FNYEAQ. CDR3 length: 16 amino acids, cysteine to phenylalanine. CDR3 DNA only is kept here, 48 bases in frame from base 1. V is cut by 3 bases and J by 0 bases, and the space between the germline ends is 13 bases. The sample belongs to a study of blood T cell repertoires in COVID-19 (dated by TCRdb to 2019 to 2021). About the full investigation: Samples from collaborators originated in the United States, Italy and Spain and spanned both the acute and convalescent phases of COVID-19. The material from the prospective study consisted of cDNA or gDNA derived from T cells, B-cell-depleted T cells, or PBMCs. Deeply sampled blood TCRbeta repertoires from subjects exposed to, actively infected with, or recovered from COVID-19 were included in the dataset. The repertoires were released in a freely available public database intended as a resource for research on the immune response to SARS-CoV-2. Samples came from the ongoing ImmuneRACE study (first 160 participants) plus 1,254 subjects from 6 global collaborators. The sample metadata nearly always contained a de-identified subject ID, COVID-19 status, age in years and sex. Where HLA class I and class II types were available, the types were taken from metadata supplied by the sample provider, not from assay-based typing.

What the authors observed across the whole study: The quantity of clinical and demographic metadata differed by source and by participant and was supplied without curation.

Participants in the prospective study were aged about 18 to 90 years, lived in 20 to 30 United States geographic areas, and enrolled through a virtual design. In the prospective study, participants were assigned to cohorts based on the clinical history participants reported in a screening survey and a study questionnaire. ImmuneRACE Cohort 3 recovered participants were defined by two consecutive negative NP/OP PCR tests, healthcare professional clearance, or symptom resolution. In the prospective study, mobile phlebotomists collected whole blood, serum and a nasopharyngeal or oropharyngeal swab from each participant. Additional blood draws and questionnaires over an approximately 2-month period could optionally be provided by prospective study participants. Before DNA extraction, blood samples from the prospective study were shipped at room temperature or frozen. The immunoSEQ Assay, a bias-controlled multiplex PCR, was used to amplify TCRbeta CDR3 regions from genomic DNA. Turning to the authors' computational methods: Nucleated cell counts per sample were estimated from amplification of reference gene primers within the assay. Sequence reads were collapsed and filtered to measure the absolute abundance of every unique TCRbeta CDR3 rearrangement. For each sample, productive Simpson clonality was calculated as the square root of Simpson's diversity index over productive rearrangements. Held by TCRdb, this immuneACCESS table contains in-frame sequences only and omits some clones. Under half of the omission traces to an unresolved V gene where checked; the cause of the rest is unknown. The V and J calls and clone size were taken over from that table, and D and trimming were inferred from the DNA. Across this sample there are 150,000 to 200,000 clones, with roughly 82% seen only once. The ten most abundant clones make up nearly 15% of the sample.

The TCR was taken from a man aged 45-65 years who had recovered from COVID-19. Material: PBMCs or T cells enriched from blood (not recorded which). The rearranged chain carries TRBV7-6 and TRBJ2-3; the D gene cannot be named for sure. The CDR3 protein: CASSFSRQTSTDTQYF. The DNA sequence is as follows: TGTGCCAGCAGCTTTTCGAGGCAGACTAGCACAGATACGCAGTATTTT.